Given below is one T cell receptor (beta chain) in context. Its target is unknown. Data came from immunoSEQ multiplex PCR; TCRdb stores just in-frame clones and leaves some out. The sample lists 50,000 or so clones; over 75% were seen once. This entry is derived from a study of siplizumab effects on memory and regulatory T cells. The study's findings and limits: Memory cells seemed less diverse than naive T cells, which also seemed major contributors to the alloresponse. Siplizumab produced a significant drop in alloreactive sequences attributable to unstimulated CD4+ memory cells.

The V gene's germline CDR1 is LNHDA and CDR2 SQIVND (reference sequence). V dropped 1 base and J dropped 3 bases, with 7 bases sitting between them. The CDR3 has 14 residues. The clonotype was recovered from a human donor in good health. V gene TRBV19 combines with J gene TRBJ2-1; D not certain. The sequenced material came from naive CD8+ T cells sorted from blood. The CDR3: CASSIAILYNEQFF. The CDR3 coding sequence is TGTGCCAGTAGTATAGCTATACTCTACAATGAGCAGTTCTTC.